Below are 23 T cell receptor beta chains sequenced from a single sample in a study of CD8 T cells in ankylosing spondylitis. TCRdb redid the calling of the 5' RACE reads with MiXCR, one entry per CDR3 protein. Found here are 390,000 or so distinct CDR3 sequences, about a fifth of them singletons; the top ten hold about 17%. These receptors have no known antigen. General study findings and limits: Apparently characteristic of ankylosing spondylitis blood was a TCR beta motif (about eight highly homologous variants).

The sequenced material came from blood, either unsorted or a sorted T cell fraction (not recorded which). These receptors all come from a male donor with ankylosing spondylitis.

This clonotype was picked up many times. The rearrangement uses TRBV12-3 or TRBV12-4 and TRBJ2-5; the D gene is possibly TRBD2 (6 bases). This CDR3 has 12 amino acids. V was pared by 10 bases and J by 2 bases, with 11 bases between. CDR3 nucleotides: TGTGCCACGACTAGGTATCAAGAGACCCAGTACTTC. Its protein product is CATTRYQETQYF.

V and J are TRBV20-1 and TRBJ1-5, with D possibly matching TRBD1 (5 bases). The CDR3 totals 13 residues. Germline assignment: CDR1 DFQATT and CDR2 SNEGSKA (reference sequence). V was pared by 5 bases and J by 9 bases, with 17 bases between. This CDR3 reads CSAEYTRQGPQHF. CDR3 nucleotides: TGCAGTGCTGAATATACACGCCAGGGGCCCCAGCATTTT.

The chain carries TRBV29-1 and TRBJ1-1; D is perhaps TRBD1 (5 bases). CDR3 size: 13 residues. The germline CDR1 and CDR2 sequences are SQVTM and ANQGSEA. Deletions cut 3 bases from V and 1 base from J, with 9 bases between. For the CDR3, the DNA is TGCAGCGTTGAGATCGGGGGGAACACTGAAGCTTTCTTT. Amino acids: CSVEIGGNTEAFF.

The chain couples TRBV14 to TRBJ2-7; D may be TRBD1 (5 bases). Per the germline V gene, CDR1 is SGHDN and CDR2 is FVKESK. The ends were cut back, 0 bases at V and 5 bases at J, with 17 bases in the middle. This CDR3 spans 16 amino acids. The CDR3 is CASSQDRGRDVHEQYF. Here the CDR3 DNA reads TGTGCCAGCAGCCAAGATAGGGGCAGGGATGTCCACGAGCAGTACTTC.

This rearrangement joins TRBV20-1 to TRBJ1-6, with unresolved D. CDR1 and CDR2 (germline): DFQATT, SNEGSKA (reference sequence). Trimming shortened V by 3 bases and J by 6 bases, and 6 bases separated the two germline ends. CDR3 size: 12 residues. The CDR3 spells CSASLRNSPLHF. CDR3 DNA sequence: TGCAGTGCTAGTCTACGTAATTCACCCCTCCACTTT.

The chain has TRBV4-2 and TRBJ2-1, with a weak D call TRBD2 (6 bases). Trimming took 0 bases from V and 7 from J, leaving 10 bases between them. Germline assignment: CDR1 LGHNA and CDR2 YNFKEQ. The CDR3 covers 14 residues. CDR3 loop: CASSQDRGYNEQFF. Written as DNA, the CDR3 is TGTGCCAGCAGCCAAGACCGGGGGTATAATGAGCAGTTCTTC.

This clonotype was observed a handful of times. J is TRBJ1-4 and V is TRBV9; 8 bases match TRBD1. The ends lost 4 bases at V and 3 bases at J; junction bases unmatched: 8. The CDR3 consists of 16 residues. Germline assignment: CDR1 SGDLS and CDR2 YYNGEE. The CDR3 bases are TGTGCCAGCAGCCCTCCTAACAGGGGGGCTAATGAAAAACTGTTTTTT. The encoded protein is CASSPPNRGANEKLFF.

There are a few counts of this clonotype. J is TRBJ2-7 and V is TRBV7-8; a possible D gene is TRBD1 (5 bases). This CDR3 spans 12 amino acids. Germline V gene data show CDR1 as SGHVS and CDR2 as FQNEAQ. Trimming stripped 5 bases from V and 4 bases from J, with 9 bases between. This chain's CDR3 is CASSRQPYEQYF. CDR3 nucleotide sequence: TGTGCCAGCAGCCGACAGCCATACGAGCAGTACTTC.

This clonotype has just a few counts. The CDR3 coding sequence is TGTGCCACCGGGACAGGGGACACCGGGGAGCTGTTTTTT. It is translated as CATGTGDTGELFF. The chain employs TRBV28 and TRBJ2-2, with 10 bases lining up with TRBD1. CDR3 length equals 13 residues. J was trimmed by 3 bases and V by 10 bases; bases with no gene match: 2. Germline lookup yields CDR1 MDHEN and CDR2 SYDVKM. Complete variable domain (other parts from reference TRBV28 and TRBJ2-2): DVKVTQSSRYLVKRTGEKVFLECVQDMDHENMFWYRQDPGLGLRLIYFSYDVKMKEKGDIPEGYSVSREKKERFSLILESASTNQTSMYLCATGTGDTGELFFGEGSRLTVL.

The table lists this clonotype with a few counts. The rearrangement uses TRBV18 and TRBJ1-1; D remains ambiguous. Trimming took 3 bases from V and 6 from J, leaving 20 bases between them. Germline CDR1 reads KGHSH; CDR2 reads LQKENI. The CDR3 has 16 amino acids. The CDR3: CASSPNTPLNTAEAFF. Written as DNA, the CDR3 is TGTGCCAGCTCACCGAATACACCGTTGAACACCGCTGAAGCTTTCTTT.

This clonotype was seen only a few times. The chain carries TRBV21-1 and TRBJ2-7; the table's TRBD2 call for D was not verified on the DNA. TRBV21-1 is a known pseudogene. The CDR3 sequence is 16 residues long. The DNA of the CDR3 is TGTGCCAGCAGCAAAGCCGGGACTAGCCTACCTTACGAGCAGTACTTC. Translated, it gives CASSKAGTSLPYEQYF.

This clonotype was detected a few times. The DNA of the CDR3 is TGTGCCATTAGGATTGACAGGTCTAGAGCTGAAGCTTTCTTT. It encodes CAIRIDRSRAEAFF. This chain joins TRBV10-3 and TRBJ1-1, with a possible D match to TRBD1 (6 bases). V gave up 9 bases and J gave up 6 bases, with 20 bases separating them. Germline V CDR1 and CDR2: ENHRY, SYGVKD. CDR3 length: 14 amino acids.

The rearrangement joins TRBV20-1 to TRBJ2-1; 11 bases agree with TRBD2. This CDR3 region has 16 residues. V shed 5 bases, J shed 4 bases, and the junction held 10 bases outside the gene matches. Germline loops: CDR1 DFQATT, CDR2 SNEGSKA (reference sequence). CDR3 region: CSAPDTSGRVYNEQFF. The DNA of the CDR3 is TGCAGTGCTCCTGATACTAGCGGGAGAGTATACAATGAGCAGTTCTTC.

The chain uses TRBV29-1 and TRBJ2-3; 10 bases line up with TRBD2. V lost 4 bases, J lost 6 bases, and 7 bases stayed unmatched. This CDR3 spans 14 amino acids. The germline CDR1 and CDR2 sequences are SQVTM and ANQGSEA. The CDR3: CSVVPSGGGDTQYF. The DNA for the CDR3 is TGCAGCGTTGTCCCTAGCGGGGGCGGCGATACGCAGTATTTT.

J is TRBJ1-2 and V is TRBV4-1; D remains unclear. Germline lookup yields CDR1 MGHRA and CDR2 YSYEKL. V lost 0 bases and J lost 8, with 22 bases in between. CDR3 length: 17 residues. CDR3 residues: CASSQDRDQRVFWGYTF. In DNA, the CDR3 is TGCGCCAGCAGCCAAGATCGAGACCAACGGGTCTTCTGGGGCTACACCTTC.

The V call is TRBV25-1, the J call TRBJ2-3; D possibly corresponds to TRBD1 (6 bases). The CDR3 totals 16 residues. Trimming left V 10 bases short and J 1 base short, with 21 bases between. Germline V CDR1 and CDR2: MGHDK, SYGVNS. The CDR3 is CATASRPSGGTDTQYF. In DNA, the CDR3 is TGTGCCACCGCTTCACGACCCTCAGGGGGCACAGATACGCAGTATTTT.

This clonotype occurred a few times. The chain employs TRBV2 and TRBJ1-2; possibly TRBD1 for D (5 bases). Trimming left V 10 bases short and J 3 bases short, with 12 bases between. The V gene's germline CDR1 is SNHLY and CDR2 FYNNEI. The length of the CDR3 is 12 residues. The CDR3 nucleotides read TGTGCCACCAGGGCGCTGGACTATGGCTACACCTTC. Translated: CATRALDYGYTF.

The chain uses TRBV5-1 and TRBJ2-3; D is unresolved. Germline values: CDR1 SGHRS, CDR2 YFSETQ. The V and J ends lost 0 bases and 2 bases respectively, with 10 bases between them. This CDR3 region has 15 residues. CDR3 residues: CASSLGPQDTDTQYF. As DNA, the CDR3 is TGCGCCAGCAGCTTGGGCCCCCAGGACACAGATACGCAGTATTTT.

There are a few counts of this clonotype. The chain joins TRBV5-1 to TRBJ1-3, with D possibly TRBD1 on 6 matching bases. Germline loops: CDR1 SGHRS, CDR2 YFSETQ. This CDR3 has 13 residues. Trimming took 0 bases from V and 7 from J, leaving 8 bases between them. CDR3 region: CASSLAGANTIYF. The CDR3 DNA is TGCGCCAGCAGCTTGGCAGGGGCGAACACCATATATTTT.

The chain combines TRBV24-1 with TRBJ2-1; TRBD2 matches 7 bases. This CDR3 spans 17 amino acids. CDR1 is KGHDR, CDR2 SFDVKD, per germline. Trimming removed 5 bases from V and 7 bases from J; junction bases left unmatched: 16. Here the CDR3 DNA reads TGTGCCACCAGTGCCCACTCCCTCGCCAGCGGGGTGAATGAGCAGTTCTTC. Its translation is CATSAHSLASGVNEQFF.

This clonotype was detected a few times. This chain uses TRBV20-1 with TRBJ2-1; TRBD2 is a possible D gene (6 bases). CDR3 length: 15 amino acids. Trimming stripped 2 bases from V and 2 bases from J, with 13 bases between. Germline V gene sequence: CDR1 DFQATT, CDR2 SNEGSKA (reference sequence). CDR3 sequence reads: CSARPPGLPYNEQFF. CDR3 DNA: TGCAGTGCTAGACCCCCCGGACTACCCTACAATGAGCAGTTCTTC.

In this sample, this clonotype turned up many times. This sequence joins TRBV20-1 and TRBJ1-5, with D maybe TRBD1 (5 bases). The CDR3 runs to 14 residues. Trimming removed 3 bases from V and 5 bases from J, with 14 bases in between. Germline CDR1 reads DFQATT; CDR2 reads SNEGSKA (reference sequence). The CDR3 is CSARIWAGDQPQHF. The DNA of the CDR3 is TGCAGTGCTAGGATCTGGGCGGGGGATCAGCCCCAGCATTTT.

The genes are TRBV11-3 and TRBJ2-2; D not resolved. This CDR3 spans 15 amino acids. Trimming shortened V by 6 bases and J by 4 bases, and 15 bases separated the two germline ends. Germline loops: CDR1 SGHNT, CDR2 YENEEA. CDR3 residues: CASSSNRSPTGELFF. CDR3 DNA sequence: TGTGCCAGCAGTTCTAACCGTAGCCCCACCGGGGAGCTGTTTTTT.